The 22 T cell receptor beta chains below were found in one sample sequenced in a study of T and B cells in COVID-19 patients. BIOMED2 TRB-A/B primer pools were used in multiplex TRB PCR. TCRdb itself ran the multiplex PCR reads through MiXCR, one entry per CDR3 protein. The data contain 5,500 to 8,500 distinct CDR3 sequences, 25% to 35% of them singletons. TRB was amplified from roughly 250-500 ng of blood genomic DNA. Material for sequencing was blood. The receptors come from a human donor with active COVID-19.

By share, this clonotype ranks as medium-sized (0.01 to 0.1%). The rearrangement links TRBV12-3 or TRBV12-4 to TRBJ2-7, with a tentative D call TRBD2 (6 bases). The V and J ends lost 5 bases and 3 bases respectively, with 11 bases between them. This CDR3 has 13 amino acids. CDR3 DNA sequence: TGTGCCAGCAGTAGGGACGGGGGCTACGAGCAGTACGTC. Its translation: CASSRDGGYEQYV.

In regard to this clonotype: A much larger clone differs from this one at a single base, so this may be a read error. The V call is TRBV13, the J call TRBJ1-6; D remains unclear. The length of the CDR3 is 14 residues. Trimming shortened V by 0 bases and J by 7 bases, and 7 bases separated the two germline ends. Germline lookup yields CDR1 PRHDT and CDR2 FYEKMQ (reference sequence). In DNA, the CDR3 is TGTGCCAGCAGCTTAGGCGAGGAGAATTCACCCCTCCACTTT. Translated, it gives CASSLGEENSPLHF.

CDR3 DNA: TGTGCCAGCATCAAGGGGGGCCCGAGCTCCTACAATGAGCAGTTCTTC. Its protein product is CASIKGGPSSYNEQFF. V and J are TRBV5-8 and TRBJ2-1, with D possibly being TRBD1 or TRBD2 (6 bases each). The CDR3 is made up of 16 amino acids. Trimming removed 6 bases at V and 0 bases at J, with 16 bases between. Germline V gene data show CDR1 as SGHTS and CDR2 as YDEGEE. Combining the CDR3 with reference TRBV5-8 and TRBJ2-1 gives the whole variable domain EAGVTQSPTHLIKTRGQQATLRCSPISGHTSVYWYQQALGLGLQFLLWYDEGEERNRGNFPPRFSGRQFPNYSSELNVNALELEDSALYLCASIKGGPSSYNEQFFGPGTRLTVL.

CDR3 in DNA: TGTGCCAGCAGTCGGGACCCGACATACCAGCCCCAGCATTTT. It encodes CASSRDPTYQPQHF. V is TRBV12-3 or TRBV12-4 and J is TRBJ1-5; TRBD1 is a possible D gene (5 bases). CDR3 length equals 14 residues. Trimming pared 5 bases from V and 7 bases from J, leaving 15 bases between.

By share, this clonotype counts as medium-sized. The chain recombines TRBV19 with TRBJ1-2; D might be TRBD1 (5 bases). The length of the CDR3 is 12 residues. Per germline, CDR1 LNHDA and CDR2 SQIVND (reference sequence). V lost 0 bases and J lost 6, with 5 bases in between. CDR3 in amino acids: CASSIDRDGYTF. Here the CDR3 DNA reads TGTGCCAGTAGTATAGACAGGGATGGCTACACCTTC.

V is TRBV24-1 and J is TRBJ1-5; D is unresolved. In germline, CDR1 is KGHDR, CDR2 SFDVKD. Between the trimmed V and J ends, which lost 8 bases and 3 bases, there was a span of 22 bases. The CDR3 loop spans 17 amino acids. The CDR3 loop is CATTRRRTQPYNQPQHF. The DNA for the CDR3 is TGTGCCACCACCCGTAGGAGAACCCAGCCGTACAATCAGCCCCAGCATTTT.

As DNA, the CDR3 is TGTGCCAGCAGTGACTCTATGCGGGGGGGCCGCGAGACCCAGTACTTC. Translation gives CASSDSMRGGRETQYF. This rearrangement joins TRBV6-4 to TRBJ2-5; the match to TRBD2 covers 9 bases. Per germline, CDR1 MRHNA and CDR2 SNTAGT. Trimming cost V 0 bases and J 5 bases; bases outside gene matches: 7. The CDR3 length is 16 residues.

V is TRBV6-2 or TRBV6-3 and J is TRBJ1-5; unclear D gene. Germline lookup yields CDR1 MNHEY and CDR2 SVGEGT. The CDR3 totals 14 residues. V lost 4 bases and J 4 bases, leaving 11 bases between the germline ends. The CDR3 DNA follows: TGTGCCAGCAGTTTAGGCAGTCCTAATCAGCCCCAGCATTTT. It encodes CASSLGSPNQPQHF.

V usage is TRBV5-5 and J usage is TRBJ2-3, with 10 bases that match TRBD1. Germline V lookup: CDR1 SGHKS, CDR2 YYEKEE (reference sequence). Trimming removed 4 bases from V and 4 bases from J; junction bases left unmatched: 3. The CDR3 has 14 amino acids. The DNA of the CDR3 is TGTGCCAGCAGCCATGGACAGGGGGCAGATACGCAGTATTTT. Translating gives CASSHGQGADTQYF.

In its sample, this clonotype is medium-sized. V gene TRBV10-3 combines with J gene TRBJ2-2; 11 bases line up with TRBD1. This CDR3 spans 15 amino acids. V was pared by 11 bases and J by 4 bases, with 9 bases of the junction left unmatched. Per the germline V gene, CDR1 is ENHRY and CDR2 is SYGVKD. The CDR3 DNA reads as TGTGCCGCCACCTTCGGGACAGGGGGCACCGGGGAGCTGTTTTTT. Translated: CAATFGTGGTGELFF.

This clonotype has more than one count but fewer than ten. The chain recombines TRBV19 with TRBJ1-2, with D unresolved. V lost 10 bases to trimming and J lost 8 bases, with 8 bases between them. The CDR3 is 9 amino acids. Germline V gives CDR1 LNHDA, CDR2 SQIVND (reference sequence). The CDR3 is CATGPGYTF. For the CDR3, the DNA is TGTGCCACCGGACCGGGCTACACCTTC.

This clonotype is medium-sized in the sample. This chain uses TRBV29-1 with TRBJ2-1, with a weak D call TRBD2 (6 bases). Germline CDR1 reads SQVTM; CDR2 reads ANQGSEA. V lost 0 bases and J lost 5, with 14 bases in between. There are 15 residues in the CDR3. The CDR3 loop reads CSVEDPAGRDNEQFF. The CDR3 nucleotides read TGCAGCGTTGAAGATCCGGCGGGGCGGGACAATGAGCAGTTCTTC.

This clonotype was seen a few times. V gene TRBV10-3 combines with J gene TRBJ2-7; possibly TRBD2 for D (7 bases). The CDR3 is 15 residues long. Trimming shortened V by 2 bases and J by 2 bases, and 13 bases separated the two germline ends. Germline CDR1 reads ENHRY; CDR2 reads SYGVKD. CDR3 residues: CAISETEGGAYEQYF. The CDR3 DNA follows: TGTGCCATCAGTGAGACGGAAGGGGGGGCCTACGAGCAGTACTTC.

The CDR3 DNA reads as TGTGCCAGCAGCAAGGACCCGGAGGGGACCCAGTACTTC. It translates to CASSKDPEGTQYF. V usage is TRBV7-6 and J usage is TRBJ2-5, with TRBD2 as a possible D gene (6 bases). This CDR3 spans 13 amino acids. Trimming shortened V by 5 bases and J by 7 bases, and 14 bases separated the two germline ends. From germline, CDR1 is SGHVS and CDR2 FNYEAQ.

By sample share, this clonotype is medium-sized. The CDR3 protein is CASSMYWGYQETQYF. The CDR3 nucleotides are TGTGCCAGTAGTATGTATTGGGGGTACCAAGAGACCCAGTACTTC. The chain carries TRBV19 and TRBJ2-5, with D perhaps TRBD1 or TRBD2 (5 bases each). This CDR3 is built from 15 residues. V was pared by 3 bases and J by 0 bases, with 11 bases between. Germline-derived CDR1 and CDR2 are LNHDA and SQIVND (reference sequence).

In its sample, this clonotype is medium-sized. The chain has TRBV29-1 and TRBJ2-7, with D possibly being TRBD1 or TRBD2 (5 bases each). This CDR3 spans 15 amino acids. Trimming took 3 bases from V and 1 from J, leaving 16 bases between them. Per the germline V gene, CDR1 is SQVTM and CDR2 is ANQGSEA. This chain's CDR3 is CSVEEEGLPSYEQYF. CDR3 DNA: TGCAGCGTTGAGGAAGAGGGGCTCCCTTCCTACGAGCAGTACTTC.

CDR3 DNA: TGTGCCACCAGTGACCCAAAACTCGCTAGCCATGAGCAGTTCTTC. Protein sequence: CATSDPKLASHEQFF. The genes are TRBV24-1 and TRBJ2-1; D perhaps matches TRBD2 (5 bases). Germline lookup yields CDR1 KGHDR and CDR2 SFDVKD. CDR3 length: 15 residues. The germline V and J ends were trimmed by 4 bases and 8 bases, with 17 bases remaining between them.

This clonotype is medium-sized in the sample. CDR3 amino acids: CASSVYTGITDTQYF. In nucleotides, the CDR3 is TGTGCCAGCAGTGTATACACGGGGATAACAGATACGCAGTATTTT. The chain uses TRBV6-1 and TRBJ2-3; the D gene is possibly TRBD2 (5 bases). The CDR3 runs 15 residues. Trimming removed 4 bases at V and 3 bases at J, with 14 bases between. Germline V gene sequence: CDR1 MNHNS, CDR2 SASEGT.

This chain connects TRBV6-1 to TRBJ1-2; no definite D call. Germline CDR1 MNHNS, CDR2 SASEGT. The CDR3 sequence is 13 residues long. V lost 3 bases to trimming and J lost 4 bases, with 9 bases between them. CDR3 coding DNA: TGTGCCAGCAGTGACAGTCTACTCTATGGCTACACCTTC. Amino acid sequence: CASSDSLLYGYTF.

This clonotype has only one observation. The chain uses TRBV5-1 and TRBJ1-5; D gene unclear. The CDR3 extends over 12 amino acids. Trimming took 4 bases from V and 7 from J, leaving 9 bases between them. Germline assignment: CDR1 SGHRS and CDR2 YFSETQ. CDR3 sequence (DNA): TGCGCCAGCAGCCCGGAAGGACAGCCCCAGCATTTT. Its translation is CASSPEGQPQHF.

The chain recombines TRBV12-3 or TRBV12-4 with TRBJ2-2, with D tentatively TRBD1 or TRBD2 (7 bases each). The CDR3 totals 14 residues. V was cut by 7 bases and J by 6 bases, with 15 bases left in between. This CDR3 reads CASTPTGRAGELFF. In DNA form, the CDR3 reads TGTGCCAGCACCCCGACAGGGAGGGCCGGGGAGCTGTTTTTT.

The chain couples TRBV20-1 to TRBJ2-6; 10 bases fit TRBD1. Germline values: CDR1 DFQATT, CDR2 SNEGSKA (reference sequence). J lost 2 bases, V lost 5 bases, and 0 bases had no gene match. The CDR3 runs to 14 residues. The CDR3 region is CSAGQGAGANVLTF. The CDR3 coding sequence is TGCAGTGCTGGACAGGGGGCTGGGGCCAACGTCCTGACTTTC.